The 27 T cell receptor beta chains given below trace back to one sample, sequenced in a study of PD-L1 blockade in urothelial cancer. Profiled with immunoSEQ multiplex PCR; TCRdb holds only in-frame clones, not every one. This table has about 51,000 clones, 88% appearing once. Described time point: peripheral blood 6 weeks after treatment start. This material consisted of PBMCs, taken around atezolizumab (anti-PD-L1) treatment. Source of these receptors: a man aged 60 to 75 with urothelial cancer.

The chain uses TRBV7-6 and TRBJ2-3; maybe TRBD2 (5 bases). Germline V gene data show CDR1 as SGHVS and CDR2 as FNYEAQ. Trimming removed 5 bases at V and 7 bases at J, with 19 bases between. CDR3 size: 15 residues. The CDR3 sequence is CASSPLVAQTNTQYF. The DNA for the CDR3 is TGTGCCAGCAGCCCTCTGGTAGCCCAGACTAATACGCAGTATTTT.

The CDR3 nucleotides are TGTGCCAGCAGTTACGGGACAGGGATCAATCAGCCCCAGCATTTT. Translation gives CASSYGTGINQPQHF. The chain uses TRBV6-5 and TRBJ1-5, with 9 bases matching TRBD1. This CDR3 region has 15 residues. Germline V gives CDR1 MNHEY, CDR2 SVGAGI. The ends lost 2 bases at V and 3 bases at J; junction bases unmatched: 2.

The rearrangement links TRBV4-2 to TRBJ2-3; D gene unclear. V was cut by 1 base and J by 4 bases, with 12 bases left in between. The CDR3 sequence is 15 residues long. Germline lookup yields CDR1 LGHNA and CDR2 YNFKEQ. CDR3 region: CASSQGYSPADTQYF. CDR3 in DNA: TGTGCCAGCAGCCAAGGATACTCCCCCGCAGATACGCAGTATTTT.

V usage is TRBV4-3 and J usage is TRBJ1-1; the D is unclear. The CDR3 consists of 12 residues. In germline, CDR1 is LGHNA, CDR2 YSLEER. The V and J ends lost 3 bases and 6 bases respectively, with 8 bases between them. CDR3 protein: CASSHRGSEAFF. The CDR3 region has the DNA TGCGCCAGCAGCCATAGAGGGTCTGAAGCTTTCTTT.

V and J are TRBV2 and TRBJ1-2, with unresolved D. Per germline, CDR1 SNHLY and CDR2 FYNNEI. The CDR3 extends over 14 amino acids. With 7 bases removed from V and 8 bases from J, the gap between germline ends came to 20 bases. Here the CDR3 DNA reads TGTGCCAGCATCCCGTTACTGGTCTTAGAGGGCTACACCTTC. This codes for CASIPLLVLEGYTF.

This clone has a single count. CDR3 amino acids: CASSLSGQQYEQYF. CDR3 coding DNA: TGTGCCAGCTCACTGTCGGGACAGCAATACGAGCAGTACTTC. This chain joins TRBV18 and TRBJ2-7; 7 bases are shared with TRBD1. With 4 bases clipped from V and 4 bases from J, the junction kept 7 bases outside the gene matches. The CDR3 is made up of 14 amino acids. The germline V gene has CDR1 KGHSH and CDR2 LQKENI.

V gene TRBV14 combines with J gene TRBJ1-4, with a weak D call TRBD1 (5 bases). CDR1 and CDR2 from the germline V gene are SGHDN and FVKESK. CDR3 length: 14 residues. V shed 3 bases and J shed 4 bases, with 9 bases lying between them. Here the CDR3 reads CASSQGGYNEKLFF. The CDR3 DNA is TGTGCCAGCAGCCAGGGGGGGTATAATGAAAAACTGTTTTTT. The full variable domain, with the rest looked up from reference TRBV14 and TRBJ1-4, is EAGVTQFPSHSVIEKGQTVTLRCDPISGHDNLYWYRRVMGKEIKFLLHFVKESKQDESGMPNNRFLAERTGGTYSTLKVQPAELEDSGVYFCASSQGGYNEKLFFGSGTQLSVL.

The V call is TRBV19, the J call TRBJ1-1; D is ambiguous. The V gene lost 3 bases and the J gene lost 2 bases, with 4 bases spanning the gap. The CDR3 is made up of 12 amino acids. The germline gives CDR1 LNHDA, CDR2 SQIVND (reference sequence). CDR3 sequence reads: CASSISNTEAFF. The CDR3 region has the DNA TGTGCCAGTAGTATTTCTAACACTGAAGCTTTCTTT.

This clone was recorded a few times. The chain recombines TRBV5-6 with TRBJ1-2, with 7 bases fitting TRBD1. Germline trimming cut 7 bases from V and 1 base from J; bases unmatched to any gene: 19. The germline V gene has CDR1 SGHDT and CDR2 YYEEEE. The length of the CDR3 is 18 residues. The CDR3 region is CASSIGLRDSPINYGYTF. The CDR3 bases are TGTGCCAGCTCCATTGGGCTAAGGGACAGCCCTATTAACTATGGCTACACCTTC.

The J gene is TRBJ1-3, the V gene TRBV29-1; the match to TRBD1 covers 9 bases. V shed 2 bases and J 1 base; nucleotides not matched to a gene: 6. This CDR3 comprises 16 residues. Germline values: CDR1 SQVTM, CDR2 ANQGSEA. CDR3 region: CSVEFDRGRSGNTIYF. The DNA for the CDR3 is TGCAGCGTTGAATTCGACAGGGGGAGGTCTGGAAACACCATATATTTT.

This CDR3 is CASSQDTRLAGSRKETQYF. CDR3 DNA sequence: TGCGCCAGCAGCCAAGATACGAGACTAGCGGGATCACGGAAAGAGACCCAGTACTTC. The V call is TRBV4-3, the J call TRBJ2-5, with 11 positions matching TRBD2. Germline assignment: CDR1 LGHNA and CDR2 YSLEER. The CDR3 has 19 residues. V gave up 0 bases and J gave up 3 bases; unmatched junction bases: 12.

The J gene is TRBJ2-2, the V gene TRBV18, with D tentatively TRBD1 (5 bases). CDR1 and CDR2 from the germline V gene are KGHSH and LQKENI. The CDR3 totals 15 residues. V was cut by 6 bases and J by 0 bases, with 11 bases left in between. This chain's CDR3 is CASSSDSPNTGELFF. As DNA, the CDR3 is TGTGCCAGCTCGTCCGACAGCCCGAACACCGGGGAGCTGTTTTTT.

The chain links TRBV4-2 to TRBJ1-6; 9 bases match TRBD1. The V segment lost 6 bases and the J segment 7 bases; nucleotides outside the gene matches: 10. CDR1 LGHNA and CDR2 YNFKEQ come from the germline V gene. The CDR3 is 16 amino acids. CDR3 DNA sequence: TGTGCCAGCAGACTTACCCCCGGGACAGGGAATTCACCCCTCCACTTT. This gives the protein CASRLTPGTGNSPLHF.

This clone was recorded only once. The CDR3 sequence: CASSDADRGDEQYF. The CDR3 region has the DNA TGTGCCAGCAGTGATGCGGACAGGGGCGACGAGCAGTACTTC. The rearrangement joins TRBV25-1 to TRBJ2-7, with TRBD1 matching 9 bases. The CDR3 covers 14 residues. From germline, CDR1 is MGHDK and CDR2 SYGVNS. V trimming: 3 bases; J trimming: 5 bases; junction bases outside the gene matches: 5.

The chain combines TRBV7-3 with TRBJ1-1; the D is unclear. Trimming pared 0 bases from V and 1 base from J, leaving 12 bases between. CDR3 length: 16 residues. CDR1 and CDR2 (germline): SGHTA, FQGTGA. The CDR3 DNA follows: TGTGCCAGCAGCTTAACAGGAGGCCTGGAGAACACTGAAGCTTTCTTT. Protein: CASSLTGGLENTEAFF.

V gene TRBV28 combines with J gene TRBJ1-4, with D possibly matching TRBD1 (6 bases). Germline V CDR1 and CDR2: MDHEN, SYDVKM. V lost 6 bases to trimming and J lost 0 bases, with 11 bases between them. This CDR3 contains 15 residues. The CDR3 DNA reads as TGTGCCAGCAGCCGATGGACAGCAACTAATGAAAAACTGTTTTTT. It encodes CASSRWTATNEKLFF.

The chain links TRBV4-1 to TRBJ2-2, with TRBD1 matching 11 bases. CDR1 is MGHRA, CDR2 YSYEKL, per germline. This CDR3 spans 17 amino acids. V was pared by 4 bases and J by 5 bases, with 9 bases of the junction left unmatched. Written as DNA, the CDR3 is TGCGCCAGCAGCCGGACTGGACAGGGGGCTCGGACCGGGGAGCTGTTTTTT. Its translation is CASSRTGQGARTGELFF.

The chain has TRBV11-2 and TRBJ2-1, with D uncertain. V shed 1 base and J shed 10 bases, with 11 bases lying between them. CDR3 length equals 13 residues. Germline CDR1 is SGHAT and CDR2 is FQNNGV. The CDR3: CASSLARLGEQFF. The CDR3 coding sequence is TGTGCCAGCAGCTTAGCTCGTTTGGGCGAGCAGTTCTTC.

This rearrangement joins TRBV5-6 to TRBJ2-7; D is possibly TRBD1 (5 bases). This CDR3 has 14 residues. The germline V and J ends were trimmed by 4 bases and 2 bases, with 13 bases remaining between them. Germline assignment: CDR1 SGHDT and CDR2 YYEEEE. The CDR3 protein is CASSGMDKTYEQYF. The CDR3 nucleotides are TGTGCCAGCAGCGGAATGGACAAGACCTACGAGCAGTACTTC.

This clone has only a few counts. This chain links TRBV30 with TRBJ1-5; D gene ambiguous. The CDR3 runs 15 residues. Trimming removed 0 bases from V and 3 bases from J, with 12 bases in between. Germline lookup yields CDR1 GTSNPN and CDR2 SVGIG (reference sequence). This CDR3 reads CAWSVESRLNQPQHF. In DNA form, the CDR3 reads TGTGCCTGGAGTGTCGAATCGCGGCTCAATCAGCCCCAGCATTTT.

The genes are TRBV7-2 and TRBJ2-1; 7 bases match TRBD2. V lost 0 bases to trimming and J lost 6 bases; unmatched junction nucleotides: 5. The length of the CDR3 is 15 residues. Germline assignment: CDR1 SGHTA and CDR2 FQGNSA. The CDR3 DNA reads TGTGCCAGCAGCTTAGCTTTGACGGGAGGCAATGAGCAGTTCTTC. Its protein is CASSLALTGGNEQFF.

V and J are TRBV12-5 and TRBJ1-1, with 7 bases that match TRBD1. Germline V lookup: CDR1 LGHNT, CDR2 FRNRAP. The V and J ends lost 1 base and 5 bases, in that order; junction bases with no gene match: 7. The CDR3 loop spans 15 amino acids. CDR3 sequence reads: CASGLGQGGRTEAFF. The CDR3 nucleotides are TGTGCTAGTGGTTTGGGACAGGGAGGAAGGACTGAAGCTTTCTTT. The whole variable domain, remainder taken from reference TRBV12-5 and TRBJ1-1, is DARVTQTPRHKVTEMGQEVTMRCQPILGHNTVFWYRQTMMQGLELLAYFRNRAPLDDSGMPKDRFSAEMPDATLATLKIQPSEPRDSAVYFCASGLGQGGRTEAFFGQGTRLTVV.

This chain links TRBV11-2 with TRBJ2-7; the match to TRBD1 covers 10 bases. V was pared by 6 bases and J by 1 base, with 3 bases of the junction left unmatched. This CDR3 contains 14 residues. Germline CDR1 SGHAT, CDR2 FQNNGV. The CDR3: CASRWTGGSYEQYF. In DNA form, the CDR3 reads TGTGCCAGCAGATGGACAGGGGGATCCTACGAGCAGTACTTC.

V and J are TRBV5-1 and TRBJ2-3; the D gene is possibly TRBD1 (5 bases). Between the trimmed V and J ends, which lost 4 bases and 5 bases, there was a span of 17 bases. This CDR3 contains 15 residues. The germline gives CDR1 SGHRS, CDR2 YFSETQ. CDR3 bases: TGCGCCAGCAGCGTACATACAGGTCCAGGAGATACGCAGTATTTT. It encodes CASSVHTGPGDTQYF.

V usage is TRBV19 and J usage is TRBJ1-1, with TRBD1 matching over 7 bases. The V segment lost 4 bases and the J segment 3 bases; nucleotides outside the gene matches: 5. CDR1 is LNHDA, CDR2 SQIVND, per germline (reference sequence). There are 14 residues in the CDR3. This CDR3 is CASSRDRLYTEAFF. DNA for the CDR3: TGTGCCAGTAGTAGGGACAGACTTTACACTGAAGCTTTCTTT.

The rearrangement uses TRBV27 and TRBJ2-7; 12 bases line up with TRBD2. The CDR3 spans 16 residues. V dropped 2 bases and J dropped 0; count of bases not matched to a gene: 2. CDR1 and CDR2 from the germline V gene are MNHEY and SMNVEV (reference sequence). CDR3 nucleotides: TGTGCCAGCAGTTTACTAGCGGGAGGGAGCTCCTACGAGCAGTACTTC. It codes for CASSLLAGGSSYEQYF.

The gene calls are TRBV18 and TRBJ2-1; possible D gene TRBD2, 6 bases. The CDR3 sequence is 15 residues long. The germline V and J ends were trimmed by 0 bases and 0 bases, with 6 bases remaining between them. Germline V gene sequence: CDR1 KGHSH, CDR2 LQKENI. The CDR3 sequence: CASSPPGGSYNEQFF. The DNA of the CDR3 is TGTGCCAGCTCACCACCGGGGGGCTCCTACAATGAGCAGTTCTTC. Full variable domain (outside the CDR3, taken from reference TRBV18 and TRBJ2-1): NAGVMQNPRHLVRRRGQEARLRCSPMKGHSHVYWYRQLPEEGLKFMVYLQKENIIDESGMPKERFSAEFPKEGPSILRIQQVVRGDSAAYFCASSPPGGSYNEQFFGPGTRLTVL.